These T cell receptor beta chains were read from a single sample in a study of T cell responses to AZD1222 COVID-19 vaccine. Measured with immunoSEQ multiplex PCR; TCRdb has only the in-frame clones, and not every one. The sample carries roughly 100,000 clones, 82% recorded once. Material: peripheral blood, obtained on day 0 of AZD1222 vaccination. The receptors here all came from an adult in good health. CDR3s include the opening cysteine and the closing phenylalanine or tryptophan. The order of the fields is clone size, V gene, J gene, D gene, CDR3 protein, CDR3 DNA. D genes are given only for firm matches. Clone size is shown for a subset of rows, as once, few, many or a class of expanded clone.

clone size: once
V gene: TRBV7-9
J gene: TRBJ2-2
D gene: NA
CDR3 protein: CASSLGAGTGELFF
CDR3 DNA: TGTGCCAGCAGCTTAGGGGCTGGCACCGGGGAGCTGTTTTTT

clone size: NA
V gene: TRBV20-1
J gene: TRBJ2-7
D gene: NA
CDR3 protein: CSARDSREQYF
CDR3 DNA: TGCAGTGCTAGGGACAGTAGAGAGCAGTACTTC

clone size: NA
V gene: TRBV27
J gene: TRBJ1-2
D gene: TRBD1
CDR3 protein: CASSPPGQGFYGYTF
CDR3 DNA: TGTGCCAGCAGTCCCCCGGGACAGGGTTTTTATGGCTACACCTTC

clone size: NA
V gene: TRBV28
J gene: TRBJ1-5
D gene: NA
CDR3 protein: CASRDEGQPQHF
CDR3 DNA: TGTGCCAGCAGAGACGAGGGCCAGCCCCAGCATTTT

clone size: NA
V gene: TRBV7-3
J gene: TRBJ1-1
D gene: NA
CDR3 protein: CASSIQGNTEAFF
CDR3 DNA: TGTGCCAGCAGTATACAGGGAAACACTGAAGCTTTCTTT

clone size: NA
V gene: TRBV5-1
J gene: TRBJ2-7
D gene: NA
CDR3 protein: CASSLNWGSEQYF
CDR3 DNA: TGCGCCAGCAGCTTGAATTGGGGGAGCGAGCAGTACTTC

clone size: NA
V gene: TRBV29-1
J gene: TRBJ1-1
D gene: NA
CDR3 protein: CSVEVRMNTEAFF
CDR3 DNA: TGCAGCGTTGAAGTCAGAATGAACACTGAAGCTTTCTTT

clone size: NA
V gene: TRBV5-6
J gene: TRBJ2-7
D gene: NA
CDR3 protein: CASSLGLYEQYF
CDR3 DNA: TGTGCCAGCAGCTTGGGTCTCTACGAGCAGTACTTC

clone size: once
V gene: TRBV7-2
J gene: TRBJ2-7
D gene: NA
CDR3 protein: CASSLDPSSYEQYF
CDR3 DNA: TGTGCCAGCAGCCTGGACCCGAGCTCCTACGAGCAGTACTTC

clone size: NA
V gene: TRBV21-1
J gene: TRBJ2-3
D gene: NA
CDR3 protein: CASSSKGTTSHPTPFTDTQYF
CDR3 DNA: TGTGCCAGCAGCAGCAAGGGGACGACATCCCACCCCACCCCGTTCACAGATACGCAGTATTTT

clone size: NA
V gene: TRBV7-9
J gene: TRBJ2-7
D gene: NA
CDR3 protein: CASSPSETGSYEQYF
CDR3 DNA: TGTGCCAGCAGCCCCTCCGAGACAGGCTCCTACGAGCAGTACTTC

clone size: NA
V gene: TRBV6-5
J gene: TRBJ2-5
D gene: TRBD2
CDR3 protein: CASSPLGREETQYF
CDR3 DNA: TGTGCCAGCAGTCCTCTCGGGAGGGAAGAGACCCAGTACTTC

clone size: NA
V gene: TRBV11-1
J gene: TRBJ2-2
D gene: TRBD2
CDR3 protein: CASSSSGGPTGELFF
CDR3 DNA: TGTGCCAGCAGCTCCTCGGGGGGGCCCACCGGGGAGCTGTTTTTT

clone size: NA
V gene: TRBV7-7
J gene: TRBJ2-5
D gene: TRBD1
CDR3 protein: CASSERTGGIETQYF
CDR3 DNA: TGTGCCAGCAGCGAACGGACAGGGGGCATAGAGACCCAGTACTTC

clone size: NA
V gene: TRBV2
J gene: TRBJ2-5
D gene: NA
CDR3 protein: CASSERIGAVETQYF
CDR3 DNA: TGTGCCAGCAGCGAGCGCATCGGGGCCGTAGAGACCCAGTACTTC

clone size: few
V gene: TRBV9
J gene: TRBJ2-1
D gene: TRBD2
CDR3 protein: CASSGLAGVRNEQFF
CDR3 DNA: TGTGCCAGCAGCGGACTAGCGGGGGTTCGCAATGAGCAGTTCTTC

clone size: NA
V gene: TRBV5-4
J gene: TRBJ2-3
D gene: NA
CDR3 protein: CASSLGTGDGGDTQYF
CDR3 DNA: TGTGCCAGCAGCTTAGGCACAGGGGACGGGGGGGATACGCAGTATTTT

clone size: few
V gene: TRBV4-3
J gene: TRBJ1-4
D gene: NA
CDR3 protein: CASSWGEKLFF
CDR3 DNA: TGCGCCAGCAGCTGGGGTGAAAAACTGTTTTTT

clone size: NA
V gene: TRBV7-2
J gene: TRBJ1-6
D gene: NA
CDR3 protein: CASSLGSGFRSPLHF
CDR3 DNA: TGTGCCAGCAGCTTAGGCTCTGGGTTTCGTTCACCCCTCCACTTT

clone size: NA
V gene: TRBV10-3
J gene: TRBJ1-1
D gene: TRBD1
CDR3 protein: CAISEGWDRGRKAFF
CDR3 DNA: TGTGCCATCAGTGAGGGTTGGGACAGGGGGCGCAAAGCTTTCTTT

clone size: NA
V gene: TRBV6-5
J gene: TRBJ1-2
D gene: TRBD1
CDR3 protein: CASRRQGAEGYTF
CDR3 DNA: TGTGCCAGCCGAAGACAGGGGGCGGAGGGCTACACCTTC

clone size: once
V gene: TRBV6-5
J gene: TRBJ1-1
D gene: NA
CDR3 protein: CASSQLGQVNTEAFF
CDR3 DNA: TGTGCCAGCAGCCAACTGGGACAAGTGAACACTGAAGCTTTCTTT

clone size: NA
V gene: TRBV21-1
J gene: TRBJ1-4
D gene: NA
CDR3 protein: CASSNKNRVGNEKLFF
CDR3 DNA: TGTGCCAGCAGCAATAAAAACAGGGTTGGAAATGAAAAACTGTTTTTT

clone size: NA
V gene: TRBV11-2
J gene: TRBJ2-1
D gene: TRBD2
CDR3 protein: CASSVAGLAGVNEQFF
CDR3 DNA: TGTGCCAGCAGCGTCGCGGGACTAGCGGGGGTCAATGAGCAGTTCTTC

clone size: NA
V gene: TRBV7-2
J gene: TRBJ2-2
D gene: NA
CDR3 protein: CASSLQTLSNTGELFF
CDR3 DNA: TGTGCCAGCAGCTTACAGACTCTCTCGAACACCGGGGAGCTGTTTTTT

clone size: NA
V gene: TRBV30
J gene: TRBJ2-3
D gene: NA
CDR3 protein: CAWGPAGTQYF
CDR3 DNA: TGTGCCTGGGGCCCCGCCGGTACGCAGTATTTT

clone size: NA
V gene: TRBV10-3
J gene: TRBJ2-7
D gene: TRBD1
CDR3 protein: CAISETGGSFGDF
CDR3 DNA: TGTGCCATCAGTGAAACAGGGGGCAGCTTCGGGGACTTC

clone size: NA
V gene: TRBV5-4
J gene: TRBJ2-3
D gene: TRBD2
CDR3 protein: CASSSRLAGGTDTQYF
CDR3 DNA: TGTGCCAGCAGCTCGAGACTAGCGGGCGGCACAGATACGCAGTATTTT

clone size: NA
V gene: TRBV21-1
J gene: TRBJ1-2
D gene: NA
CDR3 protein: CASSKARRNGYTF
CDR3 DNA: TGTGCCAGCAGCAAAGCGCGCCGTAATGGCTACACCTTC

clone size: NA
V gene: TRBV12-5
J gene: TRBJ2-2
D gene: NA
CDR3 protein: CASGFVPNTGELFF
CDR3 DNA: TGTGCTAGTGGTTTTGTGCCGAACACCGGGGAGCTGTTTTTT

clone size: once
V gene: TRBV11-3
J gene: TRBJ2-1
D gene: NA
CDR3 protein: CASSTRGLPSYNEQFF
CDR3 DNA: TGTGCCAGCAGCACCAGGGGACTACCCTCTTACAATGAGCAGTTCTTC

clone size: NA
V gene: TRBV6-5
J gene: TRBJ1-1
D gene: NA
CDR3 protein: CASSGGAAGAFF
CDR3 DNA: TGTGCCAGCAGCGGGGGGGCGGCAGGAGCTTTCTTT